This T cell receptor (beta chain) derives from a study of blood T cell repertoires in COVID-19 (dated by TCRdb to between 2020 and 2021). Turning to the overall study: The collaborator samples originated in the United States, Italy and Spain and spanned the acute and convalescent phases of COVID-19. The material from the prospective study consisted of cDNA or gDNA derived from T cells, B-cell-depleted T cells, or PBMCs. Subjects who had been exposed to COVID-19, were actively infected with it, or had recovered from it provided the deeply sampled blood TCRbeta repertoires that made up the dataset. A freely available public database, intended as a resource for researchers studying the immune response to SARS-CoV-2, is where the repertoires were released. Samples were obtained from the ongoing ImmuneRACE study (first 160 participants) and from about 1,300 subjects provided by 6 global collaborators. The sample metadata nearly always contained a de-identified subject ID, COVID-19 status, age in years and sex. HLA class I and class II types, where available, came from metadata supplied by the sample provider rather than from assay-based typing. What the authors observed across the whole study: Clinical and demographic metadata were provided uncurated, with the amount varying by source and participant.

With regard to this clone: What this receptor recognizes is not known. Base-call qualities are not available, and no considerably larger clone is one nucleotide away.

The immunoSEQ Assay, a bias-controlled multiplex PCR, was used to amplify TCRbeta CDR3 regions from genomic DNA. Per the source publication's procedure: The number of nucleated cells in each sample was estimated by amplification of reference gene primers within the assay. To quantify the absolute abundance of each unique TCRbeta CDR3 rearrangement, sequence reads were collapsed and filtered. For each sample, productive Simpson clonality was calculated as the square root of Simpson's diversity index across productive rearrangements. TCRdb took this table from immuneACCESS and kept in-frame rearrangements with V and J called. Such tables lack part of the clones; where checked against another copy, unresolved V genes explain under half of the gap, and the rest is unexplained. That table gives V, J and clone size, and the DNA gave D and trimming. For this sample there are 210,000 or so clones; 70% to 90% appear just once. The top ten clones comprise nearly 7.5% of the sample.

In the prospective study, participants were roughly 18 to 95 years old, resided in about two dozen geographic areas of the United States, and were enrolled through a virtual design. In the prospective study, participants were assigned to cohorts based on the clinical history participants reported in a screening survey and a study questionnaire. Each participant in the prospective study had whole blood, serum and a nasopharyngeal or oropharyngeal swab collected by mobile phlebotomists. Participants in the prospective study had the option to provide additional blood draws and questionnaires over a roughly two-month period. Prospective study blood samples were shipped either frozen or at room temperature before DNA extraction. The source material was PBMCs or T cells enriched from blood (not recorded which). This clonotype originated in a woman in her 40s with acute COVID-19.

In nucleotide form, the sequence is TGCGCCAGCAGCCAAGATTGGGCGACAGGGAGTCCGGCTTTCTTT. Translation gives CASSQDWATGSPAFF. The sequence is built from TRBV4-3 and TRBJ1-1, and 7 junction bases match TRBD1. Based on the germline V gene, the CDR1 and CDR2 sequences are LGHNA and YSLEER. The CDR3 measures 15 amino acids from cysteine to phenylalanine. The entry retains the CDR3 DNA only, 45 bases that are in frame from base 1. Germline trimming: 0 bases from V, 11 bases from J; junction bases outside gene matches: 12.